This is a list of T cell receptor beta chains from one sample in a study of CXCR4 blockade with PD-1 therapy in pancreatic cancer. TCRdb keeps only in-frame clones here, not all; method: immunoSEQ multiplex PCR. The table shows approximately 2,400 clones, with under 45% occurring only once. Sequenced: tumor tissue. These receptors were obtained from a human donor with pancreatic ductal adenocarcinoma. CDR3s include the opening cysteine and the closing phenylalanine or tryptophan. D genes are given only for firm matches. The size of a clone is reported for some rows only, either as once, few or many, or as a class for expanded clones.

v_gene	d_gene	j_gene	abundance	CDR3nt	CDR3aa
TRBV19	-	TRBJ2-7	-	TGTGCCAGTAGTATTGGACATGTATCCTACGAGCAGTACTTC	CASSIGHVSYEQYF
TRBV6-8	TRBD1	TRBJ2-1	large	TGTGCCAGCAGTTCTGGGACAGGGGTAAATGAGCAGTTCTTC	CASSSGTGVNEQFF
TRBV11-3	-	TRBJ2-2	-	TGTGCCAGCAGCTTAAACCGAGTGACCACCGGGGAGCTGTTTTTT	CASSLNRVTTGELFF
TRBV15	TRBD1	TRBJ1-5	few	TGTGCCACCAGCAGAGCCTACGTGTTGGGACAGGGGAATCAGCCCCAGCATTTT	CATSRAYVLGQGNQPQHF
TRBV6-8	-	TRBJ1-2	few	TGTGCCAGCAGTTACGGTCTCGGAATGGGCTACACCTTC	CASSYGLGMGYTF
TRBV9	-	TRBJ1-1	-	TGTGCCAGCACTTGGGAACAGGGCGAGACTGAAGCTTTCTTT	CASTWEQGETEAFF
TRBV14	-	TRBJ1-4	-	TGTGCCAGCAGCCAAAGATGGGGGCCTAATGAAAAACTGTTTTTT	CASSQRWGPNEKLFF
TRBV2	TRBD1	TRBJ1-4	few	TGTGCCAGCAGAGACAGGACAGGGGAAGAAAAACTGTTTTTT	CASRDRTGEEKLFF
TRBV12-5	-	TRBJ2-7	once	TGTGCTAGTGGTTTGGTACTTGGGGACACCTCCTACGAGCAGTACTTC	CASGLVLGDTSYEQYF
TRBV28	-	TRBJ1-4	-	TGTGCCAGCAGACCGCCAGGGGCGAATCGCGAAAAACTGTTTTTT	CASRPPGANREKLFF
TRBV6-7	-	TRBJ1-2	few	TGTGCCAGCAGTGGGGACCCCGGAGGCTACACCTTC	CASSGDPGGYTF
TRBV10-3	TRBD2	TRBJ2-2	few	TGTGCCATCAGTGAGTCCCACCGCGGGGGAGTGGGAGTAATGAACACCGGGGAGCTGTTTTTT	CAISESHRGGVGVMNTGELFF
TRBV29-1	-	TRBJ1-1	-	TGCAGCGTTGGTTTGGCAGGTTATAACACTGAAGCTTTCTTT	CSVGLAGYNTEAFF
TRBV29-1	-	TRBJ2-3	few	TGCAGCGTTGGGCGTCTAAAGAGCCCGACAGATACGCAGTATTTT	CSVGRLKSPTDTQYF
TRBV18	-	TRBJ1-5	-	TGTGCCAGCACCCAGGGTGTGGGGGCTAATCAGCCCCAGCATTTT	CASTQGVGANQPQHF
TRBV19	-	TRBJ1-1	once	TGTGCCAGTAGTGCACAGGTGGGACTTGCTGAAGCTTTCTTT	CASSAQVGLAEAFF
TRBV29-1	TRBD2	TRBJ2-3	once	TGCAGCGTAGAGGCTAGCGGGGATACGCAGTATTTT	CSVEASGDTQYF
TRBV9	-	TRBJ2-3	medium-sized	TGTGCCAGCAGCGCCGGACTCTCACCGATCACAGATACGCAGTATTTT	CASSAGLSPITDTQYF
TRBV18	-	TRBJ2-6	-	TGTGCCAGCTCCCCCTTCTCTGGGGCCAACGTCCTGACTTTC	CASSPFSGANVLTF
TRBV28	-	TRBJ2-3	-	TGTGCCAGCAGTTTTTTAGGGGGCACAGATACGCAGTATTTT	CASSFLGGTDTQYF
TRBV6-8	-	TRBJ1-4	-	TGTGCCAGCAGTACGGACGGATCCGAAAAACTGTTTTTT	CASSTDGSEKLFF
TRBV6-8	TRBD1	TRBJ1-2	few	TGTGCCAGCACGGACAGGGCTCGTGGCTACACCTTC	CASTDRARGYTF
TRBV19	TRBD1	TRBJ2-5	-	TGTGCCAGTAGCCCAAACAGGGGCGGAGAGACCCAGTACTTC	CASSPNRGGETQYF
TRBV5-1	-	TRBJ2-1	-	TGCGCCAGCAGCTTGTTCCTAGCGCCAGGGAATGAGCAGTTCTTC	CASSLFLAPGNEQFF
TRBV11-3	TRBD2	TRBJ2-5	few	TGTGCCAGCAGCTCTAGCGGTCACCAAGAGACCCAGTACTTC	CASSSSGHQETQYF
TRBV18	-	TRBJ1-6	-	TGTGCCAGCTCACCTCCGGGGCCGAATAATTCACCCCTCCACTTT	CASSPPGPNNSPLHF
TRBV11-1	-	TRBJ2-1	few	TGTGCCAGCAGCTTCCGCCAGGGAATGGATGAGCAGTTCTTC	CASSFRQGMDEQFF
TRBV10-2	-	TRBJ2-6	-	TGCGCCAGCATAACCGGGACCAACGTCCTGACTTTC	CASITGTNVLTF
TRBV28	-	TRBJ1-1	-	TGTGCCAGCAGTTATAGCGCAGGGGAGGCTGAAGCTTTCTTT	CASSYSAGEAEAFF